What follows describes a single TCR beta chain. This record belongs to a study of blood T cell repertoires in COVID-19. Overall study: The United States, Italy and Spain provided the acute and convalescent COVID-19 samples.

The ends lost 0 bases at V and 6 bases at J; junction bases unmatched: 7. CDR1 and CDR2 from the germline V gene are LGHDT and YNNKEL (reference sequence). This CDR3 has 15 amino acids. Assay: immunoSEQ multiplex PCR; the TCRdb copy retains only in-frame clones and omits some. Among 68,000 or so clones, 70% to 90% were seen once, and the ten largest hold more than 2.5%. Sequenced input: peripheral blood. The chain joins TRBV3-1 (or the pseudogene TRBV3-2) to TRBJ2-5; the match to TRBD2 covers 7 bases. This sequence was found in a man aged 65 to 79 with active or convalescent COVID-19. CDR3 nucleotides: TGTGCCAGCAGCCAAGATCGACTAGCCTCGAAGACCCAGTACTTC. Protein: CASSQDRLASKTQYF.